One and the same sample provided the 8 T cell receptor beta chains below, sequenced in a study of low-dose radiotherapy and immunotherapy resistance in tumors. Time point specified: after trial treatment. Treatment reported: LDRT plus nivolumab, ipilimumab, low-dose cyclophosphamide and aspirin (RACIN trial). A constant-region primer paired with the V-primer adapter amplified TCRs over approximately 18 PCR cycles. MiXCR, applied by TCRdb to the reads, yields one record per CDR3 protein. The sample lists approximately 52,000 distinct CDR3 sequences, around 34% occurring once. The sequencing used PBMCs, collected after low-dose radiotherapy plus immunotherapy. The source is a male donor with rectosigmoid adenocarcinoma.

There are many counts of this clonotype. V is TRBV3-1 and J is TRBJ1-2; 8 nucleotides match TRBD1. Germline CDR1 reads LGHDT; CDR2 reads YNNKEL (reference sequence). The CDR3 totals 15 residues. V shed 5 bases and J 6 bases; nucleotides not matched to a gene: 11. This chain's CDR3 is CASSGRQGPPDGYTF. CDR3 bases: TGTGCCAGCAGCGGTCGACAGGGGCCGCCGGATGGCTACACCTTC. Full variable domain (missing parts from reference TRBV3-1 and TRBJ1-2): DTAVSQTPKYLVTQMGNDKSIKCEQNLGHDTMYWYKQDSKKFLKIMFSYNNKELIINETVPNRFSPKSPDKAHLNLHINSLELGDSAVYFCASSGRQGPPDGYTFGSGTRLTVV.

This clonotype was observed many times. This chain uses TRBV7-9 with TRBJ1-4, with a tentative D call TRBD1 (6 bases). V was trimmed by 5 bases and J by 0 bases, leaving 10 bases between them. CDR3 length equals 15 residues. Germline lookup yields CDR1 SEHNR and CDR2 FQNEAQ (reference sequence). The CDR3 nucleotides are TGTGCCAGCAGCCTCCAGGGGTCAACTAATGAAAAACTGTTTTTT. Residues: CASSLQGSTNEKLFF.

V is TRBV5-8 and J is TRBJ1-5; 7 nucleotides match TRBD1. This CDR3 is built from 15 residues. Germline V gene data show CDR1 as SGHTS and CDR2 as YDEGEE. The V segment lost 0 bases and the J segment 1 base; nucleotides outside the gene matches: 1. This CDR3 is CASSLGDSSNQPQHF. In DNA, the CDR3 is TGTGCCAGCAGCTTGGGGGACAGCAGCAATCAGCCCCAGCATTTT.

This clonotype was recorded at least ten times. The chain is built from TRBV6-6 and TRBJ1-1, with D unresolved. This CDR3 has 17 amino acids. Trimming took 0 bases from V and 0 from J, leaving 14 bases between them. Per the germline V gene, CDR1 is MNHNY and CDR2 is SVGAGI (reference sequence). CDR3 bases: TGTGCCAGCAGTTACTCGGGTGTACACGGAATGAACACTGAAGCTTTCTTT. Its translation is CASSYSGVHGMNTEAFF.

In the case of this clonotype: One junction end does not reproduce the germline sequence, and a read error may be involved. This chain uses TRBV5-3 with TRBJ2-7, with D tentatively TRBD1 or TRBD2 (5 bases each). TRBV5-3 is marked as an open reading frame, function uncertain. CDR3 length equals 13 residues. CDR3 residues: CASSLTGGSEQYF. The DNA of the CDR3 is TGTGCCAGCAGCTTAACAGGCGGGTCCGAGCAGTACTTC.

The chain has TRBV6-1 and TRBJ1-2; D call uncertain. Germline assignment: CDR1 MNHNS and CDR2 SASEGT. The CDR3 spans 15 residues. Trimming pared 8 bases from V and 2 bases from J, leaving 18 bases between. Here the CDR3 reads CASRRPIGQNYGYTF. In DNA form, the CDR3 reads TGTGCCAGCCGACGACCGATCGGCCAGAACTATGGCTACACCTTC.

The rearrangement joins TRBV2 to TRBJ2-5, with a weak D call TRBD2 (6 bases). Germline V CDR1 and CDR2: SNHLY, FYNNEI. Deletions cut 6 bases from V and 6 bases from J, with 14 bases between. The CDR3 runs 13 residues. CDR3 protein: CASRGLPGQTQYF. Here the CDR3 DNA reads TGTGCCAGCAGGGGACTCCCGGGACAGACCCAGTACTTC.

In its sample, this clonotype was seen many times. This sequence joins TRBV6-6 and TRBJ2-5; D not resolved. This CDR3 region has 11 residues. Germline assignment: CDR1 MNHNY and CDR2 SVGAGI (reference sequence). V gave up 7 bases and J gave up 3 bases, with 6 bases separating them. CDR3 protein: CASNAEETQYF. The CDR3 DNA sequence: TGTGCCAGCAACGCCGAAGAGACCCAGTACTTC.